These 4 T cell receptor beta chains share one sample of origin, sequenced in a study of Graves' ophthalmopathy and Graves' hyperthyroidism. RNA transcripts were the template, and TCR beta CDR3 regions were amplified from them. After a first-round RT-PCR with HTBI primers, a second-round multiplex PCR was run. TCRdb reanalysed the multiplex PCR reads using MiXCR and keeps one entry per CDR3 protein. The profile shows about 15,000 distinct CDR3 sequences, roughly 50% of them singletons. What was sequenced was peripheral blood. These receptors were obtained from a woman aged 25-40 years with Graves' ophthalmopathy.

The chain carries TRBV6-5 and TRBJ2-1; the D call may be TRBD1 or TRBD2 (5 bases each). The germline V gene encodes CDR1 MNHEY and CDR2 SVGAGI. With 4 bases removed from V and 9 bases from J, the gap between germline ends came to 13 bases. The CDR3 runs 13 residues. The CDR3 DNA reads TGTGCCAGCAGTTCTCCGGGGCTTGTTGAGCAGTTCTTC. Translation: CASSSPGLVEQFF.

This chain links TRBV7-6 with TRBJ2-1, with D uncertain. This CDR3 is built from 12 residues. In germline, CDR1 is SGHVS, CDR2 FNYEAQ. Trimming pared 2 bases from V and 8 bases from J, leaving 7 bases between. The CDR3 coding sequence is TGTGCCAGCAGCTTACTCTGGGATGAGCAGTTCTTC. This encodes CASSLLWDEQFF.

This clonotype was seen repeatedly, ten times or more. Just one base apart from a much larger clone, this may be a read error. The V and J genes are TRBV12-3 or TRBV12-4 and TRBJ2-7; unclear D gene. Trimming removed 6 bases from V and 6 bases from J, with 12 bases in between. The length of the CDR3 is 12 residues. The CDR3 here is CASSRSALEQYF. The CDR3 DNA reads TGTGCCAGCAGCCGTAGTGCCCTCGAGCAGTACTTC.

This clonotype was detected only a few times. The chain recombines TRBV7-2 with TRBJ2-7; TRBD2 agrees at 14 bases. The J segment lost 5 bases and the V segment lost 1 base, leaving 4 bases of the junction unmatched. CDR3 size: 16 residues. Per germline, CDR1 SGHTA and CDR2 FQGNSA. Written as DNA, the CDR3 is TGTGCCAGCAGCTTAGGGGGACTAGCGGGAGTCGACGAGCAGTACTTC. As protein: CASSLGGLAGVDEQYF.